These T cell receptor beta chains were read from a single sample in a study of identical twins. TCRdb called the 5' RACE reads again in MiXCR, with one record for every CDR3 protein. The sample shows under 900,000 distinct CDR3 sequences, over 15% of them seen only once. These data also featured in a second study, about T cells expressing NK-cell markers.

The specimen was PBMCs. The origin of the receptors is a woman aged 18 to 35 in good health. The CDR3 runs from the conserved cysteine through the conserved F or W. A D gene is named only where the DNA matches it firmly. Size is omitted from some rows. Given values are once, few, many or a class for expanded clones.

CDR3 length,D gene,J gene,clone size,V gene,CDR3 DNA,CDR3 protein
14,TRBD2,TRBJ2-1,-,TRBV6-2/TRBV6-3,TGTGCCAGCAGTCACCTGGGACTAACAAATGAGCAGTTCTTC,CASSHLGLTNEQFF
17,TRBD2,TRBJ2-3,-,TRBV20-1,TGCAGTGCTAGATCCATAGCTAGCGGACGTAGGACAGATACGCAGTATTTT,CSARSIASGRRTDTQYF
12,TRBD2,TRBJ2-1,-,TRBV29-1,TGCAGCGTCCCGGGGGGGCACAATGAGCAGTTCTTC,CSVPGGHNEQFF
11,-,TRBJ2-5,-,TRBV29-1,TGCAGCGTTAATAATAAGGAGACCCAGTACTTC,CSVNNKETQYF
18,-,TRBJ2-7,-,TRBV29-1,TGCAGCGAACGATCGGGCAGAGGAGGACTACCTCACTCCTACGAGCAGTACTTC,CSERSGRGGLPHSYEQYF
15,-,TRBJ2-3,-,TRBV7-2,TGTGCCAGCAGCTTGTACGGCGGGGTCCCGGATACGCAGTATTTT,CASSLYGGVPDTQYF
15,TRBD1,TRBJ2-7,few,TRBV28,TGTGCCAGCAGGCGGCCGGGACAGGGTATATACGAGCAGTACTTC,CASRRPGQGIYEQYF
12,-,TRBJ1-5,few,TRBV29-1,TGCAGTTTTAGAGAGGGGAGTCAGCCCCAGCATTTT,CSFREGSQPQHF
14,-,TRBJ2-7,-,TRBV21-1,TGTGCCAGCAGCAAAGAGGAGGGGGCCCACGAGCAGTACTTC,CASSKEEGAHEQYF
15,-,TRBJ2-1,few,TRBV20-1,TGCAGTGCTAGGTTCGCGGGACCTTCCTACAATGAGCAGTTCTTC,CSARFAGPSYNEQFF
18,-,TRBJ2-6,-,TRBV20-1,TGCAGTGCTAGAGTACCGACAGGTCTCTCGTCTGGGGCCAACGTCCTGACTTTC,CSARVPTGLSSGANVLTF
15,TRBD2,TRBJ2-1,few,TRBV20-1,TGCAGTGCTAGAGAACCTAGCGGGAGGGCCAATGAGCAGTTCTTC,CSAREPSGRANEQFF
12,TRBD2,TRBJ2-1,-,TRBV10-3,TGTGCCATCAGTCCGGCGGGACTAGATCAGTTCTTC,CAISPAGLDQFF
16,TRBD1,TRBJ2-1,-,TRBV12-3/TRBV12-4,TGTGCCAGCGGTACAGGGGGCGGGGTGGGTGCAGATGAGCAGTTCTTC,CASGTGGGVGADEQFF
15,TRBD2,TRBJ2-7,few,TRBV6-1,TGTGCCAGCAGTGAAGGGGTAGCGGGAAAGGACGAGCAGTACTTC,CASSEGVAGKDEQYF
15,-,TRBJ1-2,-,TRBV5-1,TGCGCCAGCAGCTTGTCAGGATTTAACGCCCGGGGCTACACCTTC,CASSLSGFNARGYTF
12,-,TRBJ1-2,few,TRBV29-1,TGCAGCGTTGATCAGGGGTTCCATGGCTACACCTTC,CSVDQGFHGYTF
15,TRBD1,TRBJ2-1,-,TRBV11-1,TGTGCCAGCAGCTCACAGGGGGCAGGCTACAATGAGCAGTTCTTC,CASSSQGAGYNEQFF
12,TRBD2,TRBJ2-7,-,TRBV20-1,TGCAGTGCTAGTCCTAGCGGCTACGAGCAGTACTTC,CSASPSGYEQYF
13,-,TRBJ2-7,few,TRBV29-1,TGCAGCGTTGTTACAGGGAGGTCGGACGAGCAGTACTTC,CSVVTGRSDEQYF
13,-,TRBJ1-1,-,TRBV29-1,TGCAGCGGCGAGGGCACCCTGAACACTGAAGCTTTCTTT,CSGEGTLNTEAFF
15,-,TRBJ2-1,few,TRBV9,TGTGCCAGCAGCGTAGGGGGTAGTATGAACAATGAGCAGTTCTTC,CASSVGGSMNNEQFF
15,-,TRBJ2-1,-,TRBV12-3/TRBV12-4,TGTGCCAGCAGTTATCGAGCGGTCGGGAGAAATGAGCAGTTCTTC,CASSYRAVGRNEQFF
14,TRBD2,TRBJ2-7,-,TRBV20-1,TGCAGTGCTAGCCCTAGCGGGGCCACCTACGAGCAGTACTTC,CSASPSGATYEQYF
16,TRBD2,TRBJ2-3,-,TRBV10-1,TGCGCCAGCAGTGAGTACGATAGCGGGGGCACAGATACGCAGTATTTT,CASSEYDSGGTDTQYF
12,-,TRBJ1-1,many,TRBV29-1,TGCAGTGGGCGGCCCAGGAACACTGAAGCTTTCTTT,CSGRPRNTEAFF
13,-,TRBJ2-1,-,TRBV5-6,TGTGCCAGGAGCTCAGGCCTCTACAATGAGCAGTTCTTC,CARSSGLYNEQFF
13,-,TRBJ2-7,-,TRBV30,TGTGCCTGGGACGGGGGGCGTGGGAACGAGCAGTACTTC,CAWDGGRGNEQYF
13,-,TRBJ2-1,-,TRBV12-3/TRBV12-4,TGTGCCAGCAGTTTGCGAGGGAAGGATGAGCAGTTCTTC,CASSLRGKDEQFF
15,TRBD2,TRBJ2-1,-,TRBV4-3,TGCGCCAGCAGCCAATCCGGAGGGAGGGCCAACGAGCAGTTCTTC,CASSQSGGRANEQFF
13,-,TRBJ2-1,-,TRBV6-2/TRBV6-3,TGTGCCAGCAGTTTACTGGGGGCGGATGAGCAGTTCTTC,CASSLLGADEQFF
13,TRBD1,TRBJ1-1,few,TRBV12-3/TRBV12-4,TGTGCCAGCAGTTTCGGAGGGGGCATTGAAGCTTTCTTT,CASSFGGGIEAFF
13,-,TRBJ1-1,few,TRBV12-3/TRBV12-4,TGTGCCAGTAGTTTAAACCGGGACGCGGGGACTTTCTTT,CASSLNRDAGTFF